This passage covers 7 T cell receptor beta chains from one sample sequenced in a study of post-analysis software for immune sequencing data. Unique molecular identifiers were present in the TCR beta cDNA libraries. A single record per CDR3 protein comes from TCRdb applying MiXCR to the PCR reads. The sample holds about 810,000 distinct CDR3 sequences, 53% seen once. Which antigens these TCRs recognize remains unknown. Study conclusions and caveats: Comparison of patients with controls showed five TRBV segments more frequent in patients, TRBV5-6, TRBV5-1 and TRBV20-1 among them.

Material: blood. The origin of the receptors is a girl aged 5 to 17 with multiple sclerosis.

V is TRBV6-5 and J is TRBJ1-1; perhaps TRBD1 as D (5 bases). The V end was cut by 5 bases, the J end by 1 base, with 11 bases between. Per germline, CDR1 MNHEY and CDR2 SVGAGI. The CDR3 totals 14 residues. CDR3 in amino acids: CASSAGTPNTEAFF. The CDR3 nucleotides are TGTGCCAGCAGTGCCGGGACCCCGAACACTGAAGCTTTCTTT.

The chain uses TRBV15 and TRBJ2-1; D tentatively reads TRBD1 or TRBD2 (5 bases each). Trimming left V 1 base short and J 12 bases short, with 16 bases between. Germline V gene sequence: CDR1 LNHNV, CDR2 YYDKDF (reference sequence). This CDR3 has 14 residues. The CDR3 DNA follows: TGTGCCACCAGCAGAGTTTTCGAGGGGCTTAGGCAGTTCTTC. This sequence encodes CATSRVFEGLRQFF. The whole variable domain, remainder taken from reference TRBV15 and TRBJ2-1, is DAMVIQNPRYQVTQFGKPVTLSCSQTLNHNVMYWYQQKSSQAPKLLFHYYDKDFNNEADTPDNFQSRRPNTSFCFLDIRSPGLGDTAMYLCATSRVFEGLRQFFGPGTRLTVL.

This clonotype was seen a few times. This chain joins TRBV4-2 and TRBJ1-2; 12 bases are a match to TRBD1. The CDR3 has 19 residues. Germline trimming cut 0 bases from V and 1 base from J; bases unmatched to any gene: 9. Germline V lookup: CDR1 LGHNA, CDR2 YNFKEQ. As DNA, the CDR3 is TGTGCCAGCAGCCAAGATCTAGGGACAGGGGGCAACTATAACTATGGCTACACCTTC. Translated: CASSQDLGTGGNYNYGYTF.

In its sample, this clonotype was seen a few times. The genes are TRBV7-2 and TRBJ1-2; no clear D. Trimming removed 2 bases at V and 2 bases at J, with 9 bases between. This CDR3 is 14 amino acids long. Germline CDR1 reads SGHTA; CDR2 reads FQGNSA. The CDR3 region is CASSLTLGNYGYTF. Written as DNA, the CDR3 is TGTGCCAGCAGCTTAACGTTAGGGAACTATGGCTACACCTTC.

CDR3 sequence: CSARGAGRGLEQYF. CDR3 DNA: TGCAGTGCTAGAGGGGCTGGCAGGGGGCTCGAGCAGTACTTC. The chain employs TRBV20-1 and TRBJ2-5; 8 nucleotides match TRBD1. The better agreement between TRBJ2-7 and the DNA end casts doubt on the J call. Germline CDR1 and CDR2: DFQATT and SNEGSKA (reference sequence). The CDR3 contains 14 residues.

The chain uses TRBV7-9 and TRBJ2-6, with 8 bases aligning to TRBD1. Germline CDR1 SEHNR, CDR2 FQNEAQ (reference sequence). The trim removed 2 bases at V and 1 base at J, leaving 10 bases unmatched. The CDR3 has 19 residues. In DNA, the CDR3 is TGTGCCAGCAGCTTACTGGACAGGGCGTGGCGTTCTGGGGCCAACGTCCTGACTTTC. Amino acids: CASSLLDRAWRSGANVLTF.

The chain recombines TRBV28 with TRBJ1-1; no definite D call. The germline CDR1 and CDR2 sequences are MDHEN and SYDVKM. The CDR3 contains 15 residues. V dropped 3 bases and J dropped 0 bases, with 11 bases sitting between them. CDR3 in amino acids: CASSLLSGLNTEAFF. CDR3 sequence (DNA): TGTGCCAGCAGTTTGTTATCGGGGTTGAACACTGAAGCTTTCTTT.